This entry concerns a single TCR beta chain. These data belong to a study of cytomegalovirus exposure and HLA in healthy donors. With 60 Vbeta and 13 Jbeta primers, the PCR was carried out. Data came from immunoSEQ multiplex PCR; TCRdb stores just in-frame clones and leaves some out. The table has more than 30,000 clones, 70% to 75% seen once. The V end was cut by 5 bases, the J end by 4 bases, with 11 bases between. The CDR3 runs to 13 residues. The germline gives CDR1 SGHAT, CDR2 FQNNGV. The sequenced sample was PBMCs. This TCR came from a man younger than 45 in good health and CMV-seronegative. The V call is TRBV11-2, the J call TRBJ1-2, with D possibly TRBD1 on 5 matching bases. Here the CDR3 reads CASSAGGVYGYTF. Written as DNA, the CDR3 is TGTGCCAGCAGCGCCGGAGGGGTCTATGGCTACACCTTC.